This record concerns one T cell receptor (beta chain) sequence. Its antigen is unidentified. These data come from a study of pediatric ulcerative colitis. The CDR3 has 14 residues. The V gene's germline CDR1 is KGHSH and CDR2 LQKENI. V was pared by 6 bases and J by 5 bases, with 14 bases between. The rectum was sampled with one to two pinch biopsies at colonoscopy. General study results and limits: Some T cells in rectal biopsies may come from blood, especially with overt colitis. All ulcerative colitis patients, but no controls, carried a couple of rectal clonotypes. In rectum, acute severe colitis had expanded clones and less diversity.

Sequencing was at survey level. TCRdb's table, derived via immunoSEQ multiplex PCR, lists solely in-frame clones and lacks some. This repertoire shows 30,000 or so clones, roughly 81% found once; its top ten account for under 1.2%. The V call is TRBV18, the J call TRBJ2-1, with a weak D call TRBD2 (6 bases). The sequencing input was gut tissue. This clonotype was sampled from a boy under 18 with mild ulcerative colitis. The CDR3 sequence is CASSLTSRNNEQFF. The CDR3 bases are TGTGCCAGCTCGCTTACTAGCAGGAACAATGAGCAGTTCTTC.